The rows below give T cell receptor beta chains drawn from one sample of a study of blood T cell repertoires in COVID-19. TCRdb's copy holds only in-frame clones and misses some; the assay was immunoSEQ multiplex PCR. The data show 85,000 to 130,000 clones, about four fifths seen once. Sequencing was performed on peripheral blood. These receptors came from a man aged 55 to 70 with acute or convalescent COVID-19. Each CDR3 is given with its conserved first and last residue. Some rows have no size entry. The others give once, few or many, or a class for an expanded clone.

CDR3 | J | size | V
CASSQDRTAISYNEQFF | TRBJ2-1 | . | TRBV4-1
CASSQVVGGNSDEQFF | TRBJ2-1 | . | TRBV4-2
CSASKLYGGEGLNEQFF | TRBJ2-1 | . | TRBV20-1
CASTLGQGVIDEQFF | TRBJ2-1 | . | TRBV28
CASSALLSRGSQETQYF | TRBJ2-5 | few | TRBV7-9
CASSFRDREVSQPQHF | TRBJ1-5 | . | TRBV28
CASSPGTGKAQYF | TRBJ2-3 | few | TRBV7-2
CASKPGESYEQYF | TRBJ2-7 | . | TRBV19
CASSLRLRQGATPIHQPQHF | TRBJ1-5 | . | TRBV7-8
CIARDYATGELFF | TRBJ2-2 | once | TRBV28
CATSRGGAGQEPQHF | TRBJ1-5 | . | TRBV15
CASRSGGWEAFF | TRBJ1-1 | few | TRBV28
CASSWGGYNEQFF | TRBJ2-1 | many | TRBV6-2/TRBV6-3
CASSLLQGPNTEAFF | TRBJ1-1 | . | TRBV5-1
CASSKAGTGVTNQPQHF | TRBJ1-5 | . | TRBV7-8
CASSLARTGYGYTF | TRBJ1-2 | . | TRBV7-2
CASSRTGGYGANVLTF | TRBJ2-6 | . | TRBV14
CSVEEDRPGYTF | TRBJ1-2 | . | TRBV29-1
CASSWTGEVTEAFF | TRBJ1-1 | few | TRBV16
CASSYRQGQPQHF | TRBJ1-5 | . | TRBV19
CASMDGSFADEQFF | TRBJ2-1 | . | TRBV6-6
CASSVGQGRTLYYGYTF | TRBJ1-2 | once | TRBV19
CASIKREPKTDTQYF | TRBJ2-3 | . | TRBV27
CASRKQGATYEQYF | TRBJ2-7 | . | TRBV27
CASSLGGATNEKLFF | TRBJ1-4 | . | TRBV5-5
CASRLEREQYF | TRBJ2-7 | . | TRBV5-1
CASSPTVSEAFF | TRBJ1-1 | . | TRBV18
CASSPPGGQNEKLFF | TRBJ1-4 | . | TRBV28
CASSPGGTDHTEAFF | TRBJ1-1 | once | TRBV18
CASSLVRTGIQETQYF | TRBJ2-5 | . | TRBV5-1
CASSELGLGYTNYGYTF | TRBJ1-2 | . | TRBV2
CASSPKPDIYGYTF | TRBJ1-2 | . | TRBV7-2
CATSRQRPTSASSYEQYF | TRBJ2-7 | once | TRBV15
CASSLAGAGRPLGEKLFF | TRBJ1-4 | . | TRBV7-6
CASSLQTGEETQYF | TRBJ2-5 | . | TRBV7-9
CASSRTGYEQYF | TRBJ2-7 | . | TRBV4-2
CASSYEPGTDTQYF | TRBJ2-3 | . | TRBV5-1
CASSLDQGSPLHF | TRBJ1-6 | . | TRBV13
CASSQAQGTETQYF | TRBJ2-5 | . | TRBV3-1/TRBV3-2
CASSLLGEGTGELFF | TRBJ2-2 | . | TRBV5-1
CACRDRLNYGYTF | TRBJ1-2 | . | TRBV30
CASSFGDQPQHF | TRBJ1-5 | . | TRBV12-3/TRBV12-4
CASSLTGSSYNEQFF | TRBJ2-1 | . | TRBV11-2
CASSLGQGEAFF | TRBJ1-1 | . | TRBV5-1
CASTGGPLNTEAFF | TRBJ1-1 | . | TRBV5-1
CASSSNRGWGSNEKLFF | TRBJ1-4 | once | TRBV28
CASNPGQTNQPQHF | TRBJ1-5 | . | TRBV2
CASSQHQGVTEAFF | TRBJ1-1 | . | TRBV3-1/TRBV3-2
CASSRRQGWGQPQHF | TRBJ1-5 | . | TRBV2
CASTGTEGTGELFF | TRBJ2-2 | . | TRBV9
CASSFNGLARSSDTQYF | TRBJ2-3 | . | TRBV11-3
CSASQGLEQFF | TRBJ2-1 | . | TRBV20-1
CASSLVPLQDTQYF | TRBJ2-3 | . | TRBV5-1
CASSQKGQMNTEAFF | TRBJ1-1 | once | TRBV3-1/TRBV3-2